The rows below give T cell receptor beta chains drawn from one sample of a study of T cell responses to AZD1222 COVID-19 vaccine. Clones were sequenced by immunoSEQ multiplex PCR, and TCRdb holds only the in-frame ones, with some missing. The data show 75,000 to 90,000 clones, with 92% seen just once and around 4.5% held by the top ten. The sample consisted of peripheral blood, taken 28 days after the second AZD1222 dose. These TCRs come from an adult who received the AZD1222 COVID-19 vaccine. Each CDR3 is given with its conserved first and last residue. A D gene is named only where the DNA matches it firmly. Not every row has a clone size; where given, it reads once, few, many or a size class.

j_gene,v_gene,abundance,d_gene,CDR3aa,CDR3nt
TRBJ2-3,TRBV28,once,.,CATSVPSDTQYF,TGTGCCACCTCAGTTCCCTCAGATACGCAGTATTTT
TRBJ1-2,TRBV30,once,.,CAWSVRLKAGKYGYTF,TGTGCCTGGAGTGTACGCTTAAAGGCAGGGAAGTATGGCTACACCTTC
TRBJ2-2,TRBV5-1,.,TRBD2,CASRQTSVNTGELFF,TGCGCCAGCAGACAGACTAGCGTGAACACCGGGGAGCTGTTTTTT
TRBJ2-1,TRBV28,.,TRBD2,CASSLSLAGRLEQFF,TGTGCCAGCAGTTTGAGTCTAGCGGGAAGACTAGAGCAGTTCTTC
TRBJ1-3,TRBV3-1/TRBV3-2,.,.,CASSRGYSGNTIYF,TGTGCCAGCAGCCGGGGGTACTCTGGAAACACCATATATTTT
TRBJ2-1,TRBV7-7,.,.,CASSLAGTNNEQFF,TGTGCCAGCAGCTTAGCGGGGACGAACAATGAGCAGTTCTTC
TRBJ2-1,TRBV5-1,.,TRBD2,CASSPQLAGGPHNEQFF,TGCGCCAGCAGCCCACAACTAGCGGGAGGGCCCCACAATGAGCAGTTCTTC
TRBJ2-3,TRBV5-5,.,TRBD1,CASSLSGQETDTQYF,TGTGCCAGCAGCTTGTCGGGACAGGAGACAGATACGCAGTATTTT
TRBJ2-7,TRBV7-8,.,TRBD1,CASSLAGTGSYEQYF,TGTGCCAGCAGCTTAGCCGGGACAGGCTCCTACGAGCAGTACTTC
TRBJ2-7,TRBV10-3,.,TRBD1,CAISRQGGGYEQYF,TGTGCCATCAGTCGACAGGGCGGTGGGTACGAGCAGTACTTC
TRBJ1-5,TRBV6-1,.,.,CASSEGRGQYSNQPQHF,TGTGCCAGCAGTGAAGGCCGTGGACAATATAGCAATCAGCCCCAGCATTTT
TRBJ2-7,TRBV7-9,.,.,CASSVTRDLSSYEQYF,TGTGCCAGCAGCGTAACCCGGGATCTAAGCTCCTACGAGCAGTACTTC
TRBJ1-1,TRBV4-3,.,.,CASSQAGNTEAFF,TGCGCCAGCAGCCAAGCGGGTAACACTGAAGCTTTCTTT
TRBJ2-1,TRBV6-1,.,.,CASSDSFYNEQFF,TGTGCCAGCAGTGATTCGTTCTACAATGAGCAGTTCTTC
TRBJ1-3,TRBV3-1/TRBV3-2,.,TRBD1,CASSPGQGGNTIYF,TGTGCCAGCAGTCCGGGACAGGGCGGAAACACCATATATTTT
TRBJ1-4,TRBV4-1,once,TRBD1,CASSQAQGEVNEKLFF,TGCGCCAGCAGCCAAGCACAGGGGGAGGTTAATGAAAAACTGTTTTTT
TRBJ1-2,TRBV7-6,.,TRBD1,CASSPWTGTNYGYTF,TGTGCCAGCAGCCCGTGGACAGGAACTAACTATGGCTACACCTTC
TRBJ1-2,TRBV6-5,.,.,CASSYLGRVQNYGYTF,TGTGCCAGCAGTTACTTGGGAAGGGTTCAAAACTATGGCTACACCTTC
TRBJ2-7,TRBV30,.,.,CAWSVHEQYF,TGTGCCTGGAGTGTACACGAGCAGTACTTC
TRBJ1-1,TRBV5-4,.,TRBD1,CASSLDTGATEAFF,TGTGCCAGCAGCCTTGACACAGGGGCCACTGAAGCTTTCTTT
TRBJ2-2,TRBV5-6,once,.,CASSLRGWNTGELFF,TGTGCCAGCAGCTTGAGAGGATGGAACACCGGGGAGCTGTTTTTT
TRBJ1-1,TRBV11-2,.,.,CASSLSLNTEAFF,TGTGCCAGCAGCTTAAGTCTGAACACTGAAGCTTTCTTT